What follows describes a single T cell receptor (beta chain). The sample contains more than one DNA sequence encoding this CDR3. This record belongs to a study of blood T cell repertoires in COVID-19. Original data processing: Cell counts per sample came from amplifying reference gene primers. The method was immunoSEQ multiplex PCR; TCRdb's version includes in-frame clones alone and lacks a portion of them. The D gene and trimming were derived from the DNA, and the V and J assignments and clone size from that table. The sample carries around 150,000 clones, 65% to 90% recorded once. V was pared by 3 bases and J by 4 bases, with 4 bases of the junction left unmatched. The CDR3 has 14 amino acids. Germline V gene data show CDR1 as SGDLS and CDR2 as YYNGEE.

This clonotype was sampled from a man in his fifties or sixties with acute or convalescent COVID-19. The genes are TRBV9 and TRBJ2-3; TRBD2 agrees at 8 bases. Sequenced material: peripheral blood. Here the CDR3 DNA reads TGTGCCAGCAGCGCCGGGGGGGGTCCAGATACGCAGTATTTT. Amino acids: CASSAGGGPDTQYF.